This TCR beta chain was sequenced for a study of shared clonotypes between healthy human individuals. From germline, CDR1 is SGHTA and CDR2 FQGTGA. With 5 bases clipped from V and 2 bases from J, the junction kept 6 bases outside the gene matches. The CDR3 covers 15 residues. Under the authors' procedure: There were no quality scores in the junction-only immunoSEQ sequences, so filtering differed. The protocol was immunoSEQ multiplex PCR, while the TCRdb copy is restricted to in-frame clones and leaves out a portion. V, J and clone size reflect that table, while D and trimming were determined from the DNA. The table has fewer than 650,000 clones, approximately 80% seen once. The count of this clone is one. Without sorting, samples used around 92 million PBMCs for genomic DNA.

Sequences were obtained from PBMCs. The clonotype was recovered from a woman aged 35 to 49 in good health. Some clones in this sample may be carry-over from other donors' samples. The chain links TRBV7-3 to TRBJ2-1; 7 bases are a match to TRBD1. DNA of the CDR3: TGTGCCAGCAGCAAAACAGGGGATCCCTACAATGAGCAGTTCTTC. Encoded protein: CASSKTGDPYNEQFF.